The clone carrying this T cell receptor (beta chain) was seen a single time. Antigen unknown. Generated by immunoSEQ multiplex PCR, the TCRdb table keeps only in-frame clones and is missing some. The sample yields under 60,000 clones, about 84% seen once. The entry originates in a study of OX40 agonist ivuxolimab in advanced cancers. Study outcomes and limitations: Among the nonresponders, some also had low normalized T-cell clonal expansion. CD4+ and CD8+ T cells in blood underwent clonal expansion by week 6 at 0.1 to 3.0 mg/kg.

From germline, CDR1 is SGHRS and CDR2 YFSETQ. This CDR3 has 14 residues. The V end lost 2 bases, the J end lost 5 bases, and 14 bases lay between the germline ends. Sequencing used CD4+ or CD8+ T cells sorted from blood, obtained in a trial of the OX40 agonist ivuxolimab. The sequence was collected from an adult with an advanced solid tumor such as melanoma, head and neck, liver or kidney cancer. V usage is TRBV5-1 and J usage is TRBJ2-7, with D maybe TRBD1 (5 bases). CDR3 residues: CASSLIAGSNEQYF. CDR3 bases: TGCGCCAGCAGCTTAATTGCAGGGTCGAACGAGCAGTACTTC.